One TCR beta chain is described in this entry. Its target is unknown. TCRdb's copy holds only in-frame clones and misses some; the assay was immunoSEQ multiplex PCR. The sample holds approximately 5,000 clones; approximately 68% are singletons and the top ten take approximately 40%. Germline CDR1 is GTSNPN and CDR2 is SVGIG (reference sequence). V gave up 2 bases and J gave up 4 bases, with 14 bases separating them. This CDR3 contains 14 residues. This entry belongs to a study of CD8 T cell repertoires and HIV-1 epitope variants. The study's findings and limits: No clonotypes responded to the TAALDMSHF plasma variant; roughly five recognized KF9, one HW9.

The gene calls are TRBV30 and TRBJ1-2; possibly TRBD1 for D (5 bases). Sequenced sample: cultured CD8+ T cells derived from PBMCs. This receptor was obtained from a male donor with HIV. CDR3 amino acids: CAWSSTESLYGYTF. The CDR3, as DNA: TGTGCCTGGAGTTCGACAGAGTCACTCTATGGCTACACCTTC. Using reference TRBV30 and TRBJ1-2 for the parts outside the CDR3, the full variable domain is SQTIHQWPATLVQPVGSPLSLECTVEGTSNPNLYWYRQAAGRGLQLLFYSVGIGQISSEVPQNLSASRPQDRQFILSSKKLLLSDSGFYLCAWSSTESLYGYTFGSGTRLTVV.